The clone carrying this T cell receptor (beta chain) was counted once. The data derive from a study of blood T cell repertoires in COVID-19. Overall study context: Some COVID-19 samples were acute and others convalescent; all came from the United States, Italy and Spain. In each case, the material was cDNA or gDNA derived from T cells, B-cell-depleted T cells, or PBMCs.

J gave up 2 bases and V 3 bases, and 6 bases lay outside the gene matches. CDR1 and CDR2 (germline): SGDLS, YYNGEE. This CDR3 is built from 15 residues. Authors' processing steps: Researchers report that nucleated cell counts were estimated from reference gene primer amplification. Some clones are missing from TCRdb's copy, which holds only in-frame ones; the method was immunoSEQ multiplex PCR. For V, J and clone size, that table is used; D and trimming come from the DNA. This table holds around 80,000 clones, about 70% found once. This TCR came from a man aged 50 to 60 with active or convalescent COVID-19. Specimen: peripheral blood. The chain recombines TRBV9 with TRBJ2-7; 9 bases map to TRBD2. CDR3 coding DNA: TGTGCCAGCAGCGGGTTGAGCGGGGGGCCCTACGAGCAGTACTTC. It yields the protein CASSGLSGGPYEQYF.